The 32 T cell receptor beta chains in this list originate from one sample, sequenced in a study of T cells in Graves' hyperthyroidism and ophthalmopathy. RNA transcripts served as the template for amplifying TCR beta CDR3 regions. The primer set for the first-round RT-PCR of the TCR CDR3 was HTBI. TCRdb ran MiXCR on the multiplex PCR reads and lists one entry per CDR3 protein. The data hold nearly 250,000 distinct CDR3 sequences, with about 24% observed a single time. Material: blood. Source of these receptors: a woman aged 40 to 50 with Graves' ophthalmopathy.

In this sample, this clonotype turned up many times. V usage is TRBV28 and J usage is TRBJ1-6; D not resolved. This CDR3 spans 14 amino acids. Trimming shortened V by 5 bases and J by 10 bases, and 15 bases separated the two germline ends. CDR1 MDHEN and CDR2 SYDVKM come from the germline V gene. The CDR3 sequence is CASSPEREDSPLHF. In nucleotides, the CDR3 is TGTGCCAGCAGTCCCGAGCGGGAGGACTCACCCCTCCACTTT.

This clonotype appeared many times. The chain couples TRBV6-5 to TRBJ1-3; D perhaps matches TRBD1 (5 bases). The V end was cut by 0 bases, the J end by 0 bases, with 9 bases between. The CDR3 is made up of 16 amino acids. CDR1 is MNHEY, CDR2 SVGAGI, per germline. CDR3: CASSYSGRGSGNTIYF. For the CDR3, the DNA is TGTGCCAGCAGTTACTCGGGTAGGGGCTCTGGAAACACCATATATTTT.

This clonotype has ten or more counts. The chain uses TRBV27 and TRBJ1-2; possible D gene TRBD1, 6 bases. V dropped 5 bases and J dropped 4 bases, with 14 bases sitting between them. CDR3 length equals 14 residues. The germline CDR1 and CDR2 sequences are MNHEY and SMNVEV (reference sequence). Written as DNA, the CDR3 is TGTGCCAGCAGTCTCAGGGGTTTTGGCTATGGCTACACCTTC. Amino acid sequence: CASSLRGFGYGYTF.

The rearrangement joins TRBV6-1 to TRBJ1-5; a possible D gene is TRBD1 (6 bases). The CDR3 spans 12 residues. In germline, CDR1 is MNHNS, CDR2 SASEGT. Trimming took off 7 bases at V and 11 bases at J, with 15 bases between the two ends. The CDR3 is CASNGGFGAQHF. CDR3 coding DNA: TGTGCCAGCAACGGGGGCTTTGGAGCCCAGCATTTT.

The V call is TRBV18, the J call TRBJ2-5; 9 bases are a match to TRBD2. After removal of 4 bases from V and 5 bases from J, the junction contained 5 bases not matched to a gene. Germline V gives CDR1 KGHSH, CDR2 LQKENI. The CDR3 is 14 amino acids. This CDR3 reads CASSRLAGAETQYF. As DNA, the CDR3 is TGTGCCAGCTCACGATTAGCGGGAGCGGAGACCCAGTACTTC.

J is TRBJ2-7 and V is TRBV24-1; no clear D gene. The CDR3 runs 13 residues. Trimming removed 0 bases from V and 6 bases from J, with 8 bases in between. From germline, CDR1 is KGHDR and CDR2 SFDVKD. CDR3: CATSDLQGPEQYF. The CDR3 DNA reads TGTGCCACCAGTGATTTGCAAGGTCCCGAGCAGTACTTC.

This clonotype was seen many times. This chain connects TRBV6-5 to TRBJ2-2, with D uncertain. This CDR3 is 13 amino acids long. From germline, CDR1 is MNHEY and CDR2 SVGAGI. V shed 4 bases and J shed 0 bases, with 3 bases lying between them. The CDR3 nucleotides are TGTGCCAGCAGTTCCGCGAACACCGGGGAGCTGTTTTTT. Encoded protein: CASSSANTGELFF.

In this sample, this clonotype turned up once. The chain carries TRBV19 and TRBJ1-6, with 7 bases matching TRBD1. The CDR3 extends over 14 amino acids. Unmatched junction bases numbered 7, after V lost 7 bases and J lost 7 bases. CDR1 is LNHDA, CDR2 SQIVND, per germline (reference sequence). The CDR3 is CASTTGQANSPLHF. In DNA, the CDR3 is TGTGCCAGTACCACTGGACAGGCGAATTCACCCCTCCACTTT.

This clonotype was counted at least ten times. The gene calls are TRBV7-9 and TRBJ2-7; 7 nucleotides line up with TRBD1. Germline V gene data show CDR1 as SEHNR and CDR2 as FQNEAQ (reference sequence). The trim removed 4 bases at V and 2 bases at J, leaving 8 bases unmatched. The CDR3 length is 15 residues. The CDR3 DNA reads TGTGCCAGCAGCTCACAGGGGCTTTGGACCTACGAGCAGTACTTC. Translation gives CASSSQGLWTYEQYF.

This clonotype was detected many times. The CDR3 sequence is CASSLRVSETQYF. The CDR3 DNA is TGTGCCAGCAGCTTAAGGGTTTCAGAGACCCAGTACTTC. The gene calls are TRBV28 and TRBJ2-5; no clear D gene. The V and J ends lost 6 bases and 4 bases respectively, with 12 bases between them. The CDR3 length is 13 residues. From germline, CDR1 is MDHEN and CDR2 SYDVKM.

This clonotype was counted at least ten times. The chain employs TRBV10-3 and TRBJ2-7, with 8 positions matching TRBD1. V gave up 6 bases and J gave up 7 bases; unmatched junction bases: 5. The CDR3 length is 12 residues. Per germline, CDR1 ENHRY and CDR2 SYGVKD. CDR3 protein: CAIRGQVWEQYF. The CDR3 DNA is TGTGCCATCAGGGGACAGGTTTGGGAGCAGTACTTC.

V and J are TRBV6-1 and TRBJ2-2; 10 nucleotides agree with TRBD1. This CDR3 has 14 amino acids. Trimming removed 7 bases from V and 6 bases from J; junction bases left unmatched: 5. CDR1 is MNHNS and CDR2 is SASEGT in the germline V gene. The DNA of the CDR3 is TGTGCCAGCAAGTGGGACAGGGGATCCGGGGAGCTGTTTTTT. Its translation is CASKWDRGSGELFF.

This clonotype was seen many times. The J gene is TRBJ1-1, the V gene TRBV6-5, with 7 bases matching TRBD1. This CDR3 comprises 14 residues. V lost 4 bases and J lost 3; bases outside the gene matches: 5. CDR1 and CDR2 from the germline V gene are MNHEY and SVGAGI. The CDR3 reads CASSLDRRDTEAFF. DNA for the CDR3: TGTGCCAGCAGTTTGGACAGGCGAGACACTGAAGCTTTCTTT.

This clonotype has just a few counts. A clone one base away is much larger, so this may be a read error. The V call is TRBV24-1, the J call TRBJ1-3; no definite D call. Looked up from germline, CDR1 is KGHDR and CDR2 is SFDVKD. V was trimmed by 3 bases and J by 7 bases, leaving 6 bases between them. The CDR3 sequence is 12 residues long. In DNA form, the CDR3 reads TGTGCCACCAGTGATGATCGGAACACCATATATTTT. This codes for CATSDDRNTIYF.

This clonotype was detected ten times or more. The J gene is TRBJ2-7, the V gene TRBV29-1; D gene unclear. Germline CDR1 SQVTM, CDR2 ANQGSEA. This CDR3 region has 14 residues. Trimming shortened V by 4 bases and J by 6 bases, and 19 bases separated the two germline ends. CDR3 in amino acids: CSVVRDDHEFEQYF. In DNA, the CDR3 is TGCAGCGTTGTAAGAGACGACCACGAGTTCGAGCAGTACTTC.

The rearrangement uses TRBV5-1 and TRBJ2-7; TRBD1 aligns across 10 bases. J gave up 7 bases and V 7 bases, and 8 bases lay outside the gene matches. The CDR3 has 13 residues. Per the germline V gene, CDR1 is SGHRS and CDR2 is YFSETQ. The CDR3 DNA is TGCGCCAGCTCGGGACAGGGGACGGGGGAGCAGTACTTC. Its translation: CASSGQGTGEQYF.

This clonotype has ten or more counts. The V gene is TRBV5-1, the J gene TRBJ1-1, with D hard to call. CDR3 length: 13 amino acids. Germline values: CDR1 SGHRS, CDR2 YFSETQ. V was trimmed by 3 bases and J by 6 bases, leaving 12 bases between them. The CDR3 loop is CASSSDGRSEAFF. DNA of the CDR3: TGCGCCAGCAGCTCGGACGGGAGGTCTGAAGCTTTCTTT.

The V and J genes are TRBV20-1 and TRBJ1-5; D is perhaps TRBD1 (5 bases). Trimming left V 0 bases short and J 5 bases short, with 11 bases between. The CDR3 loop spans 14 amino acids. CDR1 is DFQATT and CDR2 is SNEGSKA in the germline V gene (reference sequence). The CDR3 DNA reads TGCAGTGCTAGAGATGGCGGGGGGGATCAGCCCCAGCATTTT. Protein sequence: CSARDGGGDQPQHF.

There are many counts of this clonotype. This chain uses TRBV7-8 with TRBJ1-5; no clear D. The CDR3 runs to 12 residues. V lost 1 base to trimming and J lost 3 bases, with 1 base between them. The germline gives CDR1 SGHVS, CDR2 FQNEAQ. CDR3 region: CASSLDNQPQHF. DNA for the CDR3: TGTGCCAGCAGCTTAGACAATCAGCCCCAGCATTTT.

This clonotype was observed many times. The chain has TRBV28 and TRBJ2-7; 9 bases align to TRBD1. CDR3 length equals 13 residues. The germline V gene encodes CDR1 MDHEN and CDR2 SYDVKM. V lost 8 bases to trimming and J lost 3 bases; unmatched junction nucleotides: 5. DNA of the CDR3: TGTGCCAGCGGATGGACAGGGGTCTACGAGCAGTACTTC. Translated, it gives CASGWTGVYEQYF. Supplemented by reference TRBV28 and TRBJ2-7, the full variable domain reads DVKVTQSSRYLVKRTGEKVFLECVQDMDHENMFWYRQDPGLGLRLIYFSYDVKMKEKGDIPEGYSVSREKKERFSLILESASTNQTSMYLCASGWTGVYEQYFGPGTRLTVT.

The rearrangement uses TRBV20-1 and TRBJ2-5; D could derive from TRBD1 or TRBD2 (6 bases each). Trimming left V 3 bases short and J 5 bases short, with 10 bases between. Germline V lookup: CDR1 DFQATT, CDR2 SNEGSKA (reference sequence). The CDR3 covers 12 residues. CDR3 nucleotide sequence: TGCAGTGCTAGGAGGGGGGTCGAGACCCAGTACTTC. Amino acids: CSARRGVETQYF.

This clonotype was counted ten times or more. CDR3 loop: CASSLKTGTTEAFF. The DNA of the CDR3 is TGTGCCAGCTCACTAAAGACAGGTACCACTGAAGCTTTCTTT. The chain combines TRBV18 with TRBJ1-1; possibly TRBD1 for D (6 bases). This CDR3 has 14 residues. The V end lost 4 bases, the J end lost 4 bases, and 13 bases lay between the germline ends. CDR1 is KGHSH and CDR2 is LQKENI in the germline V gene.

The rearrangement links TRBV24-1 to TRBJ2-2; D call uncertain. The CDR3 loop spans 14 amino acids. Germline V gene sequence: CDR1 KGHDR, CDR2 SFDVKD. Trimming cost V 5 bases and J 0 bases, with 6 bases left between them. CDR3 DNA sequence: TGTGCCACCAGTGTAAGAGCGAACACCGGGGAGCTGTTTTTT. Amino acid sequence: CATSVRANTGELFF.

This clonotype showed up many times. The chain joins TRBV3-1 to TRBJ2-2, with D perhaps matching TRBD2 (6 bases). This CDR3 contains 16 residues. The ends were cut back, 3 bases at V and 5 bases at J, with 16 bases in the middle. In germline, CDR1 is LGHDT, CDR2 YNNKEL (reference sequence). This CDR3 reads CASSHRAGRGTGELFF. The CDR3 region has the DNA TGTGCCAGCAGCCATCGGGCGGGAAGAGGGACCGGGGAGCTGTTTTTT.

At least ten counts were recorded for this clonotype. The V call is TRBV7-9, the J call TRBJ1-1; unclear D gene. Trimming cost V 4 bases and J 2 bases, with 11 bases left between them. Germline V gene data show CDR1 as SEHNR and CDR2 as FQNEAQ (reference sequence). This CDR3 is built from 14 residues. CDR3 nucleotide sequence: TGTGCCAGCAGCTCGCGACTCGGTAACACTGAAGCTTTCTTT. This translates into CASSSRLGNTEAFF.

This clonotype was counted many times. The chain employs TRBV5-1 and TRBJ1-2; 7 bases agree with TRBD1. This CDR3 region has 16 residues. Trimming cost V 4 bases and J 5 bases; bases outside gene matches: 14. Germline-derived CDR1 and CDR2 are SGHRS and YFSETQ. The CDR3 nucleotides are TGCGCCAGCAGCCCAACCGGGACAGATCAATCTTATGGCTACACCTTC. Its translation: CASSPTGTDQSYGYTF. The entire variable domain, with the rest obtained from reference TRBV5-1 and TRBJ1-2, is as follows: KAGVTQTPRYLIKTRGQQVTLSCSPISGHRSVSWYQQTPGQGLQFLFEYFSETQRNKGNFPGRFSGRQFSNSRSEMNVSTLELGDSALYLCASSPTGTDQSYGYTFGSGTRLTVV.

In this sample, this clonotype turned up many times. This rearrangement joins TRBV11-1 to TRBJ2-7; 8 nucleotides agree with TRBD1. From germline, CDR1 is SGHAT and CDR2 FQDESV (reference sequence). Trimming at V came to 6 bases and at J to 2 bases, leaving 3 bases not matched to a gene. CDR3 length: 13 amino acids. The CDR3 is CASRSGQAYEQYF. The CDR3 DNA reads TGTGCCAGCAGATCGGGACAGGCCTACGAGCAGTACTTC. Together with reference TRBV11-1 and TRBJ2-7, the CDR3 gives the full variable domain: EAEVAQSPRYKITEKSQAVAFWCDPISGHATLYWYRQILGQGPELLVQFQDESVVDDSQLPKDRFSAERLKGVDSTLKIQPAELGDSAMYLCASRSGQAYEQYFGPGTRLTVT.

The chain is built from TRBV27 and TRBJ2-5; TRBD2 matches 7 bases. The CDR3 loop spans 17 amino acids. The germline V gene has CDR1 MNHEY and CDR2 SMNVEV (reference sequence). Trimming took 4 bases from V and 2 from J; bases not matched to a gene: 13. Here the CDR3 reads CASSSGLGIRGQETQYF. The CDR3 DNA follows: TGTGCCAGCAGTTCTGGACTAGGCATCCGCGGTCAAGAGACCCAGTACTTC.

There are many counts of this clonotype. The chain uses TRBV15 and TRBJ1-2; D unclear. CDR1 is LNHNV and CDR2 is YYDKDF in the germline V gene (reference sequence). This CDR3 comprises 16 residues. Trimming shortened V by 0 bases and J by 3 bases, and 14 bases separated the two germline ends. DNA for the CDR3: TGTGCCACCAGCAGAGATAGGGTTCTGTCTGACTATGGCTACACCTTC. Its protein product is CATSRDRVLSDYGYTF.

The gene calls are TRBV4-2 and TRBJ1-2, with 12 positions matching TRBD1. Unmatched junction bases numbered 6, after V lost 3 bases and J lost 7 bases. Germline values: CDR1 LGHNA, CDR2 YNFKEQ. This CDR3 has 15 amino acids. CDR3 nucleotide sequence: TGTGCCAGCAGCCAGCCGGGACAGGGGGCGATTGGCTACACCTTC. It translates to CASSQPGQGAIGYTF.

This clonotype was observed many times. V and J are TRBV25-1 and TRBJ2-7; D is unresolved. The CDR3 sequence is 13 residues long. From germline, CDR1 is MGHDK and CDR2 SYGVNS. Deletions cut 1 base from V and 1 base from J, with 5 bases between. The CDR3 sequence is CASSEWVSYEQYF. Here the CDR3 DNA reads TGTGCCAGCAGTGAATGGGTTTCCTACGAGCAGTACTTC.

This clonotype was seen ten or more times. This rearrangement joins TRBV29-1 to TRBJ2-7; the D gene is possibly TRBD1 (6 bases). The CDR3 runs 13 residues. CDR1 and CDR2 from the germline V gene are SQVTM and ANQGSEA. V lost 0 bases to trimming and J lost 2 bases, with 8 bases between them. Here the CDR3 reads CSVEDPGAYEQYF. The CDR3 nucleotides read TGCAGCGTTGAAGATCCAGGGGCCTACGAGCAGTACTTC.